The 13 T cell receptor beta chains in this list originate from one sample, sequenced in a study of blood T cell repertoires in COVID-19. The repertoire was sequenced with immunoSEQ multiplex PCR; TCRdb's copy has only in-frame clones and lacks some. The data contain some 120,000 clones, 60% to 80% of them seen just once; the ten biggest clones take up roughly 7.9%. Input material: peripheral blood. The receptors shown here come from a human donor in a cohort sampled during active COVID-19.

This chain connects TRBV30 to TRBJ2-3, with D possibly TRBD2 on 5 matching bases. Germline loops: CDR1 GTSNPN, CDR2 SVGIG (reference sequence). The ends were cut back, 4 bases at V and 2 bases at J, with 13 bases in the middle. This CDR3 has 14 residues. Written as DNA, the CDR3 is TGTGCCTGGAACCCAGCGGTCTTCACAGATACGCAGTATTTT. It is translated as CAWNPAVFTDTQYF. Supplemented by reference TRBV30 and TRBJ2-3, the full variable domain reads SQTIHQWPATLVQPVGSPLSLECTVEGTSNPNLYWYRQAAGRGLQLLFYSVGIGQISSEVPQNLSASRPQDRQFILSSKKLLLSDSGFYLCAWNPAVFTDTQYFGPGTRLTVL.

The chain is built from TRBV6-6 and TRBJ2-7; TRBD2 agrees at 9 bases. Per the germline V gene, CDR1 is MNHNY and CDR2 is SVGAGI (reference sequence). V was pared by 0 bases and J by 5 bases, with 5 bases of the junction left unmatched. CDR3 length: 15 amino acids. CDR3 in DNA: TGTGCCAGCAGTTACTCGATTGGCGGGAGGGACGAGCAGTACTTC. Translated: CASSYSIGGRDEQYF.

The CDR3, as DNA: TGTGCCAGTAGGTCCCGGAGGTCCTACGAGCAGTACTTC. Protein product: CASRSRRSYEQYF. V and J are TRBV12-3 or TRBV12-4 and TRBJ2-7; tentative D call: TRBD2 (5 bases). The CDR3 covers 13 residues. Deletions cut 9 bases from V and 1 base from J, with 13 bases between.

This clone was picked up a small number of times. The chain employs TRBV12-3 or TRBV12-4 and TRBJ1-4; TRBD1 aligns across 7 bases. This CDR3 is built from 13 residues. The junction had 4 bases not matched to a gene; V was cut back by 5 bases and J by 7 bases. The CDR3 protein is CASSLYRGEKLFF. In DNA form, the CDR3 reads TGTGCCAGCAGTCTGTACAGGGGTGAAAAACTGTTTTTT.

The J gene is TRBJ1-2, the V gene TRBV27, with D hard to call. Germline V gene data show CDR1 as MNHEY and CDR2 as SMNVEV (reference sequence). The V end was cut by 6 bases, the J end by 6 bases, with 23 bases between. The CDR3 is made up of 16 amino acids. CDR3 sequence reads: CASSLDAGYEWNGYTF. In DNA, the CDR3 is TGTGCCAGCAGCCTAGACGCGGGCTACGAGTGGAATGGCTACACCTTC.

The V call is TRBV10-3, the J call TRBJ2-6; TRBD2 agrees at 10 bases. Per germline, CDR1 ENHRY and CDR2 SYGVKD. The CDR3 is made up of 18 amino acids. V lost 4 bases to trimming and J lost 0 bases; unmatched junction nucleotides: 6. Written as DNA, the CDR3 is TGTGCCATCAGTGCCACTAGCGGGACCCTCTCTGGGGCCAACGTCCTGACTTTC. Its translation: CAISATSGTLSGANVLTF.

This clone was seen only a few times. This chain uses TRBV5-1 with TRBJ1-1; TRBD1 aligns across 7 bases. This CDR3 is built from 15 residues. J lost 4 bases, V lost 4 bases, and 10 bases had no gene match. The germline gives CDR1 SGHRS, CDR2 YFSETQ. This CDR3 is CASSPGDSRGTEAFF. The DNA of the CDR3 is TGCGCCAGCAGCCCTGGGGACAGCCGAGGCACTGAAGCTTTCTTT.

J is TRBJ1-2 and V is TRBV7-6; TRBD1 matches at 7 bases. Per the germline V gene, CDR1 is SGHVS and CDR2 is FNYEAQ. The junction had 8 bases not matched to a gene; V was cut back by 1 base and J by 6 bases. The CDR3 sequence is 15 residues long. The CDR3 nucleotides are TGTGCCAGCAGCTTAGGACAGGGATTTTCTCATGGCTACACCTTC. Protein: CASSLGQGFSHGYTF.

The rearrangement joins TRBV12-5 to TRBJ1-1; D is uncertain. V gave up 5 bases and J gave up 7 bases, with 8 bases separating them. CDR3 length: 11 amino acids. The germline V gene has CDR1 LGHNT and CDR2 FRNRAP. CDR3 sequence: CASGGRDEAFF. The CDR3 DNA is TGTGCTAGTGGTGGGAGAGATGAAGCTTTCTTT.

This clone was observed at least ten times. The rearrangement uses TRBV7-2 and TRBJ2-7; 7 positions match TRBD1. This CDR3 region has 14 residues. CDR1 SGHTA and CDR2 FQGNSA come from the germline V gene. V lost 4 bases and J lost 4; bases outside the gene matches: 7. CDR3 sequence (DNA): TGTGCCAGCAGCTCCCAGACAGGGATTTACGAGCAGTACTTC. Translated: CASSSQTGIYEQYF.

This clone was detected only once. The chain links TRBV11-1 to TRBJ2-7; D perhaps matches TRBD1 (5 bases). The CDR3 is 14 residues long. V gave up 0 bases and J gave up 7 bases, with 13 bases separating them. Looked up from germline, CDR1 is SGHAT and CDR2 is FQDESV (reference sequence). DNA of the CDR3: TGTGCCAGCAGCTTAGCGCGGAATAGGGGTGAGCAGTACTTC. It specifies CASSLARNRGEQYF.

The rearrangement joins TRBV19 to TRBJ2-7; D gene uncertain. Germline CDR1 LNHDA, CDR2 SQIVND (reference sequence). The CDR3 runs to 13 residues. Trimming stripped 3 bases from V and 2 bases from J, with 8 bases between. CDR3 bases: TGTGCCAGTAGTATGGGCCTCCCCTACGAGCAGTACTTC. Translating gives CASSMGLPYEQYF.

This sequence joins TRBV5-1 and TRBJ2-7; D is undetermined. This CDR3 comprises 14 residues. V was pared by 0 bases and J by 3 bases, with 10 bases between. Germline CDR1 and CDR2: SGHRS and YFSETQ. CDR3 sequence reads: CASSLELSGYEQYF. The CDR3, as DNA: TGCGCCAGCAGCTTGGAGCTATCGGGCTACGAGCAGTACTTC.